These 6 T cell receptor beta chains share one sample of origin, sequenced in a study of blood T cell repertoires in COVID-19. Generated by immunoSEQ multiplex PCR, the TCRdb table keeps only in-frame clones and is missing some. This sample has over 150,000 clones, with roughly 83% found just once. Material for sequencing was peripheral blood. Source of these receptors: a woman aged 55-69 years with acute or convalescent COVID-19.

The V call is TRBV18, the J call TRBJ1-4, with 10 bases lining up with TRBD1. The CDR3 is 15 amino acids. CDR1 KGHSH and CDR2 LQKENI come from the germline V gene. Trimming took 3 bases from V and 5 from J; bases not matched to a gene: 3. CDR3 nucleotide sequence: TGTGCCAGCTCACCTGACAGGGGGCGGAATGAAAAACTGTTTTTT. It encodes CASSPDRGRNEKLFF.

This chain uses TRBV28 with TRBJ1-3; 8 positions match TRBD1. V lost 1 base, J lost 4 bases, and 3 bases stayed unmatched. Germline V gene lookup returns CDR1 MDHEN and CDR2 SYDVKM. The CDR3 runs 15 residues. The CDR3 DNA sequence: TGTGCCAGCAGTTTATCAGGACAGGGAGGAAACACCATATATTTT. Residues: CASSLSGQGGNTIYF. Full variable domain (remainder filled in from reference TRBV28 and TRBJ1-3): DVKVTQSSRYLVKRTGEKVFLECVQDMDHENMFWYRQDPGLGLRLIYFSYDVKMKEKGDIPEGYSVSREKKERFSLILESASTNQTSMYLCASSLSGQGGNTIYFGEGSWLTVV.

This chain uses TRBV7-6 with TRBJ1-6, with 11 positions matching TRBD1. This CDR3 contains 18 residues. Looked up from germline, CDR1 is SGHVS and CDR2 is FNYEAQ. V lost 1 base to trimming and J lost 6 bases; unmatched junction nucleotides: 8. Written as DNA, the CDR3 is TGTGCCAGCAGCTTAGTTGGCGGACAGGGGGCCTCTAATTCACCCCTCCACTTT. It specifies CASSLVGGQGASNSPLHF.

This sequence joins TRBV5-1 and TRBJ2-6; the D gene is possibly TRBD2 (5 bases). The CDR3 is 17 amino acids. The germline CDR1 and CDR2 sequences are SGHRS and YFSETQ. Trimming removed 0 bases from V and 0 bases from J, with 10 bases in between. CDR3 sequence (DNA): TGCGCCAGCAGCTTGGGGTTTGGGAGCTCTGGGGCCAACGTCCTGACTTTC. Encoded protein: CASSLGFGSSGANVLTF. Supplemented by reference TRBV5-1 and TRBJ2-6, the full variable domain reads KAGVTQTPRYLIKTRGQQVTLSCSPISGHRSVSWYQQTPGQGLQFLFEYFSETQRNKGNFPGRFSGRQFSNSRSEMNVSTLELGDSALYLCASSLGFGSSGANVLTFGAGSRLTVL.

The V gene is TRBV9, the J gene TRBJ1-6; D possibly corresponds to TRBD1 (5 bases). Germline V gene data show CDR1 as SGDLS and CDR2 as YYNGEE. CDR3 length equals 14 residues. V was clipped by 0 bases and J by 6 bases, with 7 bases between them. This CDR3 is CASSVGGVNSPLHF. CDR3 DNA: TGTGCCAGCAGCGTAGGGGGGGTTAATTCACCCCTCCACTTT.

The chain has TRBV6-5 and TRBJ1-5; D perhaps matches TRBD1 (6 bases). From germline, CDR1 is MNHEY and CDR2 SVGAGI. The CDR3 has 14 residues. Trimming left V 8 bases short and J 3 bases short, with 14 bases between. CDR3: CASGRGQYNQPQHF. The CDR3, as DNA: TGTGCCAGCGGCCGCGGACAGTACAATCAGCCCCAGCATTTT.